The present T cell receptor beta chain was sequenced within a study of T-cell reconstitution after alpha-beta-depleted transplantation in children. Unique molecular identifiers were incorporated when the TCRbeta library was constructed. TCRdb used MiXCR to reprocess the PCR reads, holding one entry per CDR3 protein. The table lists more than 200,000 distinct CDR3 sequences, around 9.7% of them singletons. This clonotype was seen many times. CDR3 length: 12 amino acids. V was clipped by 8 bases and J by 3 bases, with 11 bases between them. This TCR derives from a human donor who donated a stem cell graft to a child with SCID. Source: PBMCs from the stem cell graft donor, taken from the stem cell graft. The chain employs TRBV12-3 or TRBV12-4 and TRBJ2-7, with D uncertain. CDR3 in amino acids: CASAPGNYEQYF. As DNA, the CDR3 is TGTGCCAGCGCCCCCGGAAACTACGAGCAGTACTTC.